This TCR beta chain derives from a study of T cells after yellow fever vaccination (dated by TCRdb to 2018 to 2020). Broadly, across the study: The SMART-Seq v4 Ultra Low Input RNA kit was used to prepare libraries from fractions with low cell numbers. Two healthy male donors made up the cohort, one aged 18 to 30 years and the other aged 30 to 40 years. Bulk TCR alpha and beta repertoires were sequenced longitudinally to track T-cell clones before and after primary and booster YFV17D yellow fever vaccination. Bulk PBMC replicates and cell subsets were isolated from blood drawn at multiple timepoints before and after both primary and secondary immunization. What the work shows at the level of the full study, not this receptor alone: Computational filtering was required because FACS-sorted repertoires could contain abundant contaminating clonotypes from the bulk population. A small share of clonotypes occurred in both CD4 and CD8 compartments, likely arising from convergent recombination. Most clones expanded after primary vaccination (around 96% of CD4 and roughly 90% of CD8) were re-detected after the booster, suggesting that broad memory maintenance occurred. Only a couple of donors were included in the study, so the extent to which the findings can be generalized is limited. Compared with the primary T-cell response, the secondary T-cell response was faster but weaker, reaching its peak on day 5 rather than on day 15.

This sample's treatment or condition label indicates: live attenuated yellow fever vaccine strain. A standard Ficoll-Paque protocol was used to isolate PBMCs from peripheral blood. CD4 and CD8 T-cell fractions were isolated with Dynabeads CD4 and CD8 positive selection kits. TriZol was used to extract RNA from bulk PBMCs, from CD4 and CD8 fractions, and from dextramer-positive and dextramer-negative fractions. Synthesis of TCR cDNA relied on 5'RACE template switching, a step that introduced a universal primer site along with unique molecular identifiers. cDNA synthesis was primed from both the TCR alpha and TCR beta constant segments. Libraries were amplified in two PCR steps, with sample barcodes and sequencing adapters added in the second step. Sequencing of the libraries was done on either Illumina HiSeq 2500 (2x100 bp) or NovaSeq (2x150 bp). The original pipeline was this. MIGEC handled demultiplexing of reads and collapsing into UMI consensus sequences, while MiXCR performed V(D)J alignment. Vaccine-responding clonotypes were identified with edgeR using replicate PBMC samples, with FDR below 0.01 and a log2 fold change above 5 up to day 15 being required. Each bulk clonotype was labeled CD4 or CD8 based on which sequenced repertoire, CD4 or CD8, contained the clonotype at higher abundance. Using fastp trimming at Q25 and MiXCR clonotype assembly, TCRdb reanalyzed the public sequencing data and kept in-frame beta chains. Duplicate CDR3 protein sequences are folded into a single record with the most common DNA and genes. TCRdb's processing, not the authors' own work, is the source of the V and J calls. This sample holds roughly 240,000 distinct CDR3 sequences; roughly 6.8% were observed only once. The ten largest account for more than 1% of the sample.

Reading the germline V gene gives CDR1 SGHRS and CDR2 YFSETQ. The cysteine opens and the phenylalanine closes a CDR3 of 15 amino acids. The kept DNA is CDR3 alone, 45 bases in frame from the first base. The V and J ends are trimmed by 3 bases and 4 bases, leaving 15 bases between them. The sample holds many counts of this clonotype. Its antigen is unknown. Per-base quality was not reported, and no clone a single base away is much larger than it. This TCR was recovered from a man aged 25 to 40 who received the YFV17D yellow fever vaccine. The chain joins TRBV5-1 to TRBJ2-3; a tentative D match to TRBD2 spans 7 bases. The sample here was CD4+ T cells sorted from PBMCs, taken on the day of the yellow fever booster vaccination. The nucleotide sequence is TGCGCCAGCAGCTCTACACAGGGAGGGTCAGATACGCAGTATTTT. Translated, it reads CASSSTQGGSDTQYF.